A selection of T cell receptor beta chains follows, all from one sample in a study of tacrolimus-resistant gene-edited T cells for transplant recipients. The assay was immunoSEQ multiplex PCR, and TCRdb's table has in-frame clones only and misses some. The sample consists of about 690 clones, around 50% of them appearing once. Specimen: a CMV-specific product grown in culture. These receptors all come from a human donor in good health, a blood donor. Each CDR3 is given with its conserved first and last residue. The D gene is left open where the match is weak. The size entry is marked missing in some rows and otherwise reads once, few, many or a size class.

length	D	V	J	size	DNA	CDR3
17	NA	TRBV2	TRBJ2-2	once	TGTGCCAGCAGCTATTCAACAGGGGAGGGGAACACCGGGGAGCTGTTTTTT	CASSYSTGEGNTGELFF
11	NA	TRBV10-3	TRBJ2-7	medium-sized	TGTGCCATCAGTGAGGGGAACGAGCAGTACTTC	CAISEGNEQYF
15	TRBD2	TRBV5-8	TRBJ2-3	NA	TGTGCCAGCAGCTTGGGACTAGCGGGAGGAGATACGCAGTATTTT	CASSLGLAGGDTQYF
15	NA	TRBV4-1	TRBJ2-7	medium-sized	TGCGCCAGCAGCCGCCTCGCCGGATGGTACTACGAGCAGTACTTC	CASSRLAGWYYEQYF
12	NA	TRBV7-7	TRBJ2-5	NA	TGTGCCAGCAGCCCCGGACTAGAGACCCAGTACTTC	CASSPGLETQYF
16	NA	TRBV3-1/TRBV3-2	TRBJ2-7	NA	TGTGCCAGCAGCCAAGATTGGAGGGGTGCACAGTCCGAGCAGTACTTC	CASSQDWRGAQSEQYF
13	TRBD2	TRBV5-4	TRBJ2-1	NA	TGTGCCAGCAGCGTAGCGGGAGACGGAGAGCAGTTCTTC	CASSVAGDGEQFF
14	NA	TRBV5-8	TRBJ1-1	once	TGTGCCAGCAGCTTTGGTCGGCTGCGGACTGAAGCTTTCTTT	CASSFGRLRTEAFF
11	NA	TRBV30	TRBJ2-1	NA	TGTGCCTGGAGTTCCCAACTAGAGCAGTTCTTC	CAWSSQLEQFF
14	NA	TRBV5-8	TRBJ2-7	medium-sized	TGTGCCAGCAGCTTGGGGGGGCTCCGGGTGGAGCAGTACTTC	CASSLGGLRVEQYF
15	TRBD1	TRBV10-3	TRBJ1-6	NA	TGTGCCATCAGTGAGCTTGGACAGGGAATTTCACCCCTCCACTTT	CAISELGQGISPLHF
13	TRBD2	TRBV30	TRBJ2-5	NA	TGTGCCTGGTCCCTAGCGGTTAGTGAGACCCAGTACTTC	CAWSLAVSETQYF
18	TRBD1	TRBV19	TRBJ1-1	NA	TGTGCCAGTAGTAGAGGACGGGACAGGATTATATCGAACACTGAAGCTTTCTTT	CASSRGRDRIISNTEAFF
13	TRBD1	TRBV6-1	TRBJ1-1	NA	TGTGCCAGCAGTGAAGCGGGACAGGGTTTGGCTTTCTTT	CASSEAGQGLAFF
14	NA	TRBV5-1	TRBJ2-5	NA	TGCGCCAGCAGCAGGTCAGGGAGCCAAGAGACCCAGTACTTC	CASSRSGSQETQYF
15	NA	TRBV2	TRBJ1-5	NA	TGTGCCAGCCTTGACAGACTCTATAGCAATCAGCCCCAGCATTTT	CASLDRLYSNQPQHF
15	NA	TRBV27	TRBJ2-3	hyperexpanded	TGTGCCAGCAGTCCTTATGGGGGGGCCGCAGATACGCAGTATTTT	CASSPYGGAADTQYF
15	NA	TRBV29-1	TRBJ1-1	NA	TGCAGCGTTGAACATCCGTTTGGTGAAAGCGCTGAAGCTTTCTTT	CSVEHPFGESAEAFF
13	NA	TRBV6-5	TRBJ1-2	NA	TGTGCCAGCAGCCTGGGGCCCCACGAGGGCTACACCTTC	CASSLGPHEGYTF
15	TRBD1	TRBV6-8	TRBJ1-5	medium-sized	TGTGCCCGGAATTACAGGGGGCTGATAAATCAGCCCCAGCATTTT	CARNYRGLINQPQHF
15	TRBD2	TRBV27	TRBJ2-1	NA	TGTGCCAGCAGTTTACGGGGACTAGCGGGGAATGAGCAGTTCTTC	CASSLRGLAGNEQFF
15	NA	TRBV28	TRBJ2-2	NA	TGTGCCAGCAGTGCCGAACAGGGTCGAACCGGGGAGCTGTTTTTT	CASSAEQGRTGELFF
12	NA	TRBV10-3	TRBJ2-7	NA	TGTGCCATCAGTGAGGAGATCTACGAGCAGTACTTC	CAISEEIYEQYF
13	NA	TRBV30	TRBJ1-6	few	TGTGCCTGGAGACAGCTCTATAATTCACCCCTCCACTTT	CAWRQLYNSPLHF
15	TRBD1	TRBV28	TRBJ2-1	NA	TGTGCCAGCAGTCACAGGGGACCCTTATACAATGAGCAGTTCTTC	CASSHRGPLYNEQFF
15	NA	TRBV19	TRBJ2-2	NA	TGTGCCAGTAGTAACCGGGACACCCACACCGGGGAGCTGTTTTTT	CASSNRDTHTGELFF
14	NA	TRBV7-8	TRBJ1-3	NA	TGTGCCAGCAGCTTACGTGGGTCTGGAAACACCATATATTTT	CASSLRGSGNTIYF
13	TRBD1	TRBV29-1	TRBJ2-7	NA	TGCAGCGTTGAGGGTCGGACAGGGCACGAGCAGTACTTC	CSVEGRTGHEQYF
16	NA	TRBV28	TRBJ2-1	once	TGTGCCAGCAGCCCCGTAGCGACAGCTACAATGACCGGGCAGTTCTTC	CASSPVATATMTGQFF
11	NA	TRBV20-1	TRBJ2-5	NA	TGCAGTGTAGGTTTCCAAGAGACCCAGTACTTC	CSVGFQETQYF
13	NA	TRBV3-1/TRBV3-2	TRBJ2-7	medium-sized	TGTGCCAGCAGCCAAGATCCCGGATACGAGCAGTACTTC	CASSQDPGYEQYF
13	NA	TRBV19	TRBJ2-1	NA	TGTGCCAGTAACTCGCGGGACTACAATGAGCAGTTCTTC	CASNSRDYNEQFF
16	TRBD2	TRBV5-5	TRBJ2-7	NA	TGTGCCAGCAGCCCGGGGGGGGGCACCGACTCCTACGAGCAGTACTTC	CASSPGGGTDSYEQYF
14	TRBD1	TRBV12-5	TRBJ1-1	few	TGTGCTAGTGGTTGGACAGGATTTTGGACTGAAGCTTTCTTT	CASGWTGFWTEAFF
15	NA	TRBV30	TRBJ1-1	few	TGTGCCTGGAGTCCACCCCTTATAGGGAACACTGAAGCTTTCTTT	CAWSPPLIGNTEAFF
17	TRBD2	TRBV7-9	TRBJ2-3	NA	TGTGCCAGCAGCCCAGGGCTAGCGGGAGATCGCACAGATACGCAGTATTTT	CASSPGLAGDRTDTQYF
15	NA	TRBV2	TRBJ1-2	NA	TGTGCCAGCAGTGAAGGGGCGGAGGCAGGGGTAGGCTACACCTTC	CASSEGAEAGVGYTF